This TCR beta chain was recovered during a study of blood T cell repertoires in COVID-19. Study-wide context: The United States, Italy and Spain provided the acute and convalescent COVID-19 samples. T cells, B-cell-depleted T cells, or PBMCs supplied cDNA or gDNA.

Germline V gives CDR1 LNHDA, CDR2 SQIVND (reference sequence). CDR3 length equals 14 residues. The V end was cut by 6 bases, the J end by 0 bases, with 11 bases between. Authors' processing steps: Estimated nucleated cell counts came from reference gene primer amplification. The table came from immunoSEQ multiplex PCR; TCRdb's copy has only in-frame clones and leaves some out. V and J calls and clone size are those listed in that table; D and trimming were worked out from the DNA. The table lists some 110,000 clones, 70% to 85% of them singletons. This chain uses TRBV19 with TRBJ1-1, with D uncertain. Sequenced material: peripheral blood. This sequence originates from a man between 70 and 80 years old with active or convalescent COVID-19. Here the CDR3 DNA reads TGTGCCAGTAGGGACCCTAGCCTGAACACTGAAGCTTTCTTT. Translating it yields CASRDPSLNTEAFF.